This paragraph reports one T cell receptor beta chain. Antigen specificity is unknown. This sample was included in a study of shared clonotypes between healthy human individuals. Study-wide findings and caveats: The sampled material consisted only of blood, and tissue repertoires are likely to differ. When compared with the clonotypes that were shared by all four sorted-subset donors, the non-shared clonotypes turned out to have lower generation probabilities.

V shed 7 bases and J 3 bases; nucleotides not matched to a gene: 7. The germline V gene encodes CDR1 ENHRY and CDR2 SYGVKD. This CDR3 spans 14 amino acids. Sequenced by immunoSEQ multiplex PCR; TCRdb stores in-frame clones only, minus some. The profile covers roughly 170,000 clones, with 66% appearing a single time and more than 9% taken by the ten largest. V and J are TRBV10-3 and TRBJ2-5; 8 nucleotides align to TRBD1. This TCR derives from a man aged 30-40 years in good health. Source material: memory CD4+ T cells sorted from blood. Subset described: CD45RA-negative fraction. CDR3 sequence: CAINPSTGEETQYF. For the CDR3, the DNA is TGTGCCATCAACCCCTCGACAGGGGAAGAGACCCAGTACTTC.